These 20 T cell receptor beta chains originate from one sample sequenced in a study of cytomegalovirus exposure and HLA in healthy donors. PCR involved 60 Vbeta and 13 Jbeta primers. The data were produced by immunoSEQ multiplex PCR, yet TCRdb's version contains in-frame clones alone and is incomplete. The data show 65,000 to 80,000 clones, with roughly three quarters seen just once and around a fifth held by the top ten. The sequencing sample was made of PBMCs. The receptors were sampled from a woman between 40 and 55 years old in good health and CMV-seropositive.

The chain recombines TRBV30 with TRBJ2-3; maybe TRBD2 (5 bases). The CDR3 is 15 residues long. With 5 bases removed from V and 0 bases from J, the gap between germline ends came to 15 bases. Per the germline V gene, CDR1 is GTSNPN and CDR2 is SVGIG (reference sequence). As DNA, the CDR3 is TGTGCCTGGGCGGGTCGACCGGTTAGCACAGATACGCAGTATTTT. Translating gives CAWAGRPVSTDTQYF.

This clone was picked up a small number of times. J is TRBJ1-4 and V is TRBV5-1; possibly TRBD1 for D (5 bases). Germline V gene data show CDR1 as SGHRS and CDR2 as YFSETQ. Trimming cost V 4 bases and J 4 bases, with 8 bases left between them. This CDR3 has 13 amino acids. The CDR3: CASSRGNNEKLFF. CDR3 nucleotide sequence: TGCGCCAGCAGCCGGGGGAATAATGAAAAACTGTTTTTT.

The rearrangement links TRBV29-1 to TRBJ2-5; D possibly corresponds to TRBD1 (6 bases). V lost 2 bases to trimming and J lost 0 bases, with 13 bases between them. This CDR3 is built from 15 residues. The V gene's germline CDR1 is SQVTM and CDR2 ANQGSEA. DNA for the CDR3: TGCAGCGTTGAACCCCAGGGGCTATACCAAGAGACCCAGTACTTC. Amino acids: CSVEPQGLYQETQYF.

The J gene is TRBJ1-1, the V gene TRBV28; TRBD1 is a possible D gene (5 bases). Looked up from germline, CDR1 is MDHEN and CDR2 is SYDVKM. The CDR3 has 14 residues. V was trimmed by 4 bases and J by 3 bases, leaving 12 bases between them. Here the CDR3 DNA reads TGTGCCAGCAGTTATGACAGTGCCTACACTGAAGCTTTCTTT. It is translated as CASSYDSAYTEAFF.

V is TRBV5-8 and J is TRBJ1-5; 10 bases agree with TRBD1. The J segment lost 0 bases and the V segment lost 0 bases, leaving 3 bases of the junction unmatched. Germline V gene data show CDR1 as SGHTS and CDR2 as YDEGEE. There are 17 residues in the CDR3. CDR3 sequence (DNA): TGTGCCAGCAGCTTGGGGACAGGGGGAGTTAGCAATCAGCCCCAGCATTTT. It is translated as CASSLGTGGVSNQPQHF.

CDR3 coding DNA: TGTGCCAGCAGCTTAGAGTCCAGGGTTAACGAGCAGTACTTC. This translates into CASSLESRVNEQYF. This chain connects TRBV7-9 to TRBJ2-7, with D perhaps TRBD1 (5 bases). V lost 1 base to trimming and J lost 5 bases, with 12 bases between them. The length of the CDR3 is 14 residues. Looked up from germline, CDR1 is SEHNR and CDR2 is FQNEAQ (reference sequence).

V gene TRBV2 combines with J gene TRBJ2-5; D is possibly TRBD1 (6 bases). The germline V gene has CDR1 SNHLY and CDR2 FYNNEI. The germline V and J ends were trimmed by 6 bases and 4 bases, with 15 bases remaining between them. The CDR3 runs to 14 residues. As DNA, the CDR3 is TGTGCCAGCAGGAGGTACACAGGGCCAGAGACCCAGTACTTC. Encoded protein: CASRRYTGPETQYF.

The CDR3 sequence: CASSSPGGVTETQYF. In DNA form, the CDR3 reads TGTGCCAGCAGCTCCCCTGGGGGGGTTACAGAGACCCAGTACTTC. This chain connects TRBV7-9 to TRBJ2-5; 7 nucleotides match TRBD2. J gave up 4 bases and V 4 bases, and 9 bases lay outside the gene matches. The CDR3 has 15 residues. The V gene's germline CDR1 is SEHNR and CDR2 FQNEAQ (reference sequence).

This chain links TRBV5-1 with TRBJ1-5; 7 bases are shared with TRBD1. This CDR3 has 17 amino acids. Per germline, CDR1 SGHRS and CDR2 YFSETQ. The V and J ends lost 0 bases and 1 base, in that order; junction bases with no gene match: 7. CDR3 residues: CASSLGIEGASNQPQHF. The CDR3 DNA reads TGCGCCAGCAGCTTGGGGATTGAGGGGGCGAGCAATCAGCCCCAGCATTTT.

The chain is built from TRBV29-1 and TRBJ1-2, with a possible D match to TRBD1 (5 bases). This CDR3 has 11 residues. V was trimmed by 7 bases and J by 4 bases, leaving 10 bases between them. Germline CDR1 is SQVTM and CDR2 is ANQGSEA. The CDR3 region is CSGGTSYGYTF. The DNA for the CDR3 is TGCAGCGGCGGGACCTCCTATGGCTACACCTTC.

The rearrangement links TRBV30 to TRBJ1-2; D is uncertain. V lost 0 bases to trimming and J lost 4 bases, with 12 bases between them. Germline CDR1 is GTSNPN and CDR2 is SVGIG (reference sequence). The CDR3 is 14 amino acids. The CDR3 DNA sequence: TGTGCCTGGAGTGTGGACGGGAGTTTCTATGGCTACACCTTC. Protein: CAWSVDGSFYGYTF. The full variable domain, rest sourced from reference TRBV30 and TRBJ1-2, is SQTIHQWPATLVQPVGSPLSLECTVEGTSNPNLYWYRQAAGRGLQLLFYSVGIGQISSEVPQNLSASRPQDRQFILSSKKLLLSDSGFYLCAWSVDGSFYGYTFGSGTRLTVV.

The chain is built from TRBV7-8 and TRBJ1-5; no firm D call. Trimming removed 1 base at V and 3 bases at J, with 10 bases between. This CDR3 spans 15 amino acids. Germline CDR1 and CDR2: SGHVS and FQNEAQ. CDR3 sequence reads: CASSLEEGFNQPQHF. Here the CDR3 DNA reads TGTGCCAGCAGCTTAGAGGAGGGCTTCAATCAGCCCCAGCATTTT.

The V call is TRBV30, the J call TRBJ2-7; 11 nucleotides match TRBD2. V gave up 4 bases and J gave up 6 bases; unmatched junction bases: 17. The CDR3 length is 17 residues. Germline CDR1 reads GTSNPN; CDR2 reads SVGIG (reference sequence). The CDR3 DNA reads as TGTGCCTGGAACAAAGCCTCCGGGCTAGCGGGAGGTGCCGAGCAGTACTTC. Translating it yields CAWNKASGLAGGAEQYF. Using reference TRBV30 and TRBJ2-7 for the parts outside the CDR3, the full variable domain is SQTIHQWPATLVQPVGSPLSLECTVEGTSNPNLYWYRQAAGRGLQLLFYSVGIGQISSEVPQNLSASRPQDRQFILSSKKLLLSDSGFYLCAWNKASGLAGGAEQYFGPGTRLTVT.

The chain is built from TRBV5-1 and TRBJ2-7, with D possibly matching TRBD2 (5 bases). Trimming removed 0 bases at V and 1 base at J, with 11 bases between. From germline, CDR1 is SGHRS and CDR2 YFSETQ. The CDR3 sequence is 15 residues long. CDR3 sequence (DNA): TGCGCCAGCAGCTTGGATGGGAGAATGTCCTACGAGCAGTACTTC. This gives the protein CASSLDGRMSYEQYF.

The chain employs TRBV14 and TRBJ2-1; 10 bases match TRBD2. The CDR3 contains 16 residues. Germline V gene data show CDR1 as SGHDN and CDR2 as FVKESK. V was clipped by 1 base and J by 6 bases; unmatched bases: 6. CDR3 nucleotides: TGTGCCAGCAGCCAAGTCTGGGGACTAGCGAGCAATGAGCAGTTCTTC. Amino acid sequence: CASSQVWGLASNEQFF.

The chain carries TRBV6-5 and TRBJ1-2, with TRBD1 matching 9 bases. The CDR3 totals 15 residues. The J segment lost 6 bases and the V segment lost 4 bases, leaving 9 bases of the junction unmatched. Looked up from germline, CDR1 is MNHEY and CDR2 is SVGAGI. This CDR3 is CASSSAGTGQDGYTF. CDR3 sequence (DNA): TGTGCCAGCAGTTCGGCCGGGACAGGGCAGGATGGCTACACCTTC.

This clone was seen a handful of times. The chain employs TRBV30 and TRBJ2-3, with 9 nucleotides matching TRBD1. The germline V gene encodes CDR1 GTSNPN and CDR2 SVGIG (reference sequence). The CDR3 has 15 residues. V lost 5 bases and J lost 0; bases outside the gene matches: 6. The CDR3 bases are TGTGCCTGGGGGAGGGGGACAGGGAGCACAGATACGCAGTATTTT. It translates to CAWGRGTGSTDTQYF.

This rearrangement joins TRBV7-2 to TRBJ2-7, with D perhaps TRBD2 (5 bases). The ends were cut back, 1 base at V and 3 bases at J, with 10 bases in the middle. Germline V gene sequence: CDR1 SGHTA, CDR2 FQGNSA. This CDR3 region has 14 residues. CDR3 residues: CASSLDPGYYEQYF. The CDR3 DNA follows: TGTGCCAGCAGCTTAGATCCGGGGTACTACGAGCAGTACTTC.

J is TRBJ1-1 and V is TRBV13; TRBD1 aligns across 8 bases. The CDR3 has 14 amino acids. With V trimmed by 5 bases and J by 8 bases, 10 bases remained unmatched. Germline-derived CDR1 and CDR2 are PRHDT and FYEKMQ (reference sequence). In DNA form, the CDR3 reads TGTGCCAGCAGCAACCCAGGGGGCGATTTGGAAGCTTTCTTT. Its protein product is CASSNPGGDLEAFF.

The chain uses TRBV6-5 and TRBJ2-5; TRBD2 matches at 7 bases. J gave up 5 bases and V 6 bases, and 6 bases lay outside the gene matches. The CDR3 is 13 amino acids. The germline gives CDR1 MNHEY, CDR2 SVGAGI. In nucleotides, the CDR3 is TGTGCCAGCAGCTACGGACTAGTCGAGACCCAGTACTTC. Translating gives CASSYGLVETQYF.